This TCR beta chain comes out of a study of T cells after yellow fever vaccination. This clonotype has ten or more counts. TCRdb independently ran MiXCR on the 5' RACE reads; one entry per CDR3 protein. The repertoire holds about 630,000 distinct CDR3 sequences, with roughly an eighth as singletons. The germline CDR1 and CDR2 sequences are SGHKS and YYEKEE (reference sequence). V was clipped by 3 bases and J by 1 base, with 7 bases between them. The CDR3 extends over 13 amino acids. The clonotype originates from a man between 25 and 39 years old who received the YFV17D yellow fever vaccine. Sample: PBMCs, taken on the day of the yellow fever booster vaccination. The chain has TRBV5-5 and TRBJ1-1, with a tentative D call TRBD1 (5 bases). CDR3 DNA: TGTGCCAGCAGCTGGGGCAGGAACACTGAAGCTTTCTTT. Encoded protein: CASSWGRNTEAFF.